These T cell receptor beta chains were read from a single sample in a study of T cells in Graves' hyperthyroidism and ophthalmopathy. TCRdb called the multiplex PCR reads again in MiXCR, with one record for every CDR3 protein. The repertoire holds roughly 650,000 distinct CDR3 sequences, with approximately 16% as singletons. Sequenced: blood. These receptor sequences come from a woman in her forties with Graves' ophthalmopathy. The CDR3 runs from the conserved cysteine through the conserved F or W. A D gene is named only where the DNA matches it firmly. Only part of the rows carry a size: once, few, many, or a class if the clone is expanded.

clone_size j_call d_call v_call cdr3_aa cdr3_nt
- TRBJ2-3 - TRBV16 CASTLRDPDTQYF TGTGCCAGCACCCTAAGGGATCCAGATACGCAGTATTTT
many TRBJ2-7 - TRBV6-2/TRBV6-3 CASSPEGRGAYEQYF TGTGCCAGCAGTCCCGAAGGACGGGGAGCCTACGAGCAGTACTTC
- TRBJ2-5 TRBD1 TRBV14 CASSPLDRAIETQYF TGTGCCAGCAGCCCCTTGGACAGGGCAATTGAGACCCAGTACTTC
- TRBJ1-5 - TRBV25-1 CARTLCTGDHQPQHF TGTGCCAGAACCCTGTGCACAGGCGACCATCAGCCCCAGCATTTT
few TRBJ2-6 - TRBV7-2 CASSRAVTGANVLTF TGTGCCAGCAGCAGGGCGGTTACTGGGGCCAACGTCCTGACTTTC
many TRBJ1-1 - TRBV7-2 CASSPHQGRSEAFF TGTGCCAGCAGCCCGCATCAGGGGAGAAGTGAAGCTTTCTTT
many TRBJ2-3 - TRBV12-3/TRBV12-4 CASSFQTDTQYF TGTGCCAGCAGTTTTCAGACAGATACGCAGTATTTT
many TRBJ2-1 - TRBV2 CASSKWTSDQNEQFF TGTGCCAGCAGTAAATGGACTTCCGACCAGAATGAGCAGTTCTTC
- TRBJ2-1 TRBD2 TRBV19 CASRREGGSYNEQFF TGTGCCAGTAGACGGGAGGGAGGCTCCTACAATGAGCAGTTCTTC
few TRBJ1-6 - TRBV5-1 CASSLDGVASPLHF TGCGCCAGCAGCCTCGACGGGGTAGCTTCACCCCTCCACTTT
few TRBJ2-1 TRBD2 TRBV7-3 CASSLTGTSGRNEQFF TGTGCCAGCAGTCTTACCGGGACTAGCGGGAGGAATGAGCAGTTCTTC
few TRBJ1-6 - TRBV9 CASSAGRGMESPLHF TGTGCCAGCAGCGCCGGGCGAGGTATGGAATCACCCCTCCACTTT
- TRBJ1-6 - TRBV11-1 CASSTRRGNYSPLHF TGTGCCAGCAGCACGAGGAGGGGTAACTATTCACCCCTCCACTTT
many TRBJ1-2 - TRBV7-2 CASSSPTGHANYGYTF TGTGCCAGCAGCTCACCTACCGGGCATGCTAACTATGGCTACACCTTC
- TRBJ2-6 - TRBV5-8 CASSLVRTITSSGANVLTF TGTGCCAGCAGCTTGGTAAGGACCATAACATCCTCTGGGGCCAACGTCCTGACTTTC
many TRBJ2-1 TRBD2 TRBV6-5 CASSYSSGGYNEQFF TGTGCCAGCAGTTACTCCAGCGGGGGGTACAATGAGCAGTTCTTC
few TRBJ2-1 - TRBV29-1 CSVLKEYNEQFF TGCAGCGTCTTAAAGGAGTACAATGAGCAGTTCTTC
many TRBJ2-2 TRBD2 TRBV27 CASSFGSGGLNTGELFF TGTGCCAGCAGTTTTGGTAGCGGGGGATTGAACACCGGGGAGCTGTTTTTT
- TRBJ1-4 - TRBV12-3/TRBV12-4 CASSLLGSTNKKLFF TGTGCCAGCAGTTTACTGGGGTCAACTAATAAAAAACTGTTTTTT
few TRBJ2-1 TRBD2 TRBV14 CVGRGHYNEQFF TGTGTCGGGAGGGGACACTACAATGAGCAGTTCTTC
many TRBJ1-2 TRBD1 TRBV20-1 CSASPTGGYYGYTF TGCAGTGCTAGCCCGACAGGGGGATACTATGGCTACACCTTC
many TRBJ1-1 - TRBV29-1 CSVEAGMNTEAFF TGCAGCGTTGAGGCAGGGATGAACACTGAAGCTTTCTTT
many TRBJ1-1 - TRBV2 CASSEGVGYTEAFF TGTGCCAGCAGTGAAGGGGTGGGGTACACTGAAGCTTTCTTT
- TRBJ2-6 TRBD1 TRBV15 CATSVRQGSSGANVLTF TGTGCCACCAGCGTTCGACAGGGGAGCTCTGGGGCCAACGTCCTGACTTTC
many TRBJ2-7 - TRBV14 CASSPHTGLRSSYEQYF TGTGCCAGCAGCCCTCACACGGGGCTTCGAAGCTCCTACGAGCAGTACTTC
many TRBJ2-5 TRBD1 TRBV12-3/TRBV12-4 CASSLGQGATGTQYF TGTGCCAGCAGTTTAGGACAGGGGGCAACGGGGACCCAGTACTTC
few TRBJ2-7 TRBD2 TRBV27 CASSFGTSGNEQYF TGTGCCAGCAGTTTTGGGACTAGTGGGAACGAGCAGTACTTC
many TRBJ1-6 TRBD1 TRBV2 CATQTGTGVSPLHF TGTGCCACACAGACCGGGACAGGGGTTTCACCCCTCCACTTT
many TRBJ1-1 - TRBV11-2 CASSLGSVNTEAFF TGTGCCAGCAGCTTAGGAAGCGTGAACACTGAAGCTTTCTTT
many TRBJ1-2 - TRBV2 CASSPDVPTYGYTF TGTGCCAGCAGTCCAGACGTTCCCACCTATGGCTACACCTTC
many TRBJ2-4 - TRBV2 CASSVSGKAKNIQYF TGTGCCAGCAGCGTATCAGGGAAGGCCAAAAACATTCAGTACTTC